This T cell receptor (beta chain) was captured by sequencing in a study of T cells after somatic rescue of genetic block. Libraries were prepared by immunoSEQ multiplex PCR; TCRdb keeps only in-frame clonotypes and omits some of them. The repertoire has 70,000 or so clones, about 91% of them found once; the top ten carry 2.5% to 3.5%. Germline values: CDR1 SGHRS, CDR2 YFSETQ. The V end lost 1 base, the J end lost 5 bases, and 7 bases lay between the germline ends. CDR3 size: 14 residues. The source of this sequence is a man aged 35-49 years. Sequencing input: peripheral blood mononuclear cells (PBMCs). The V gene is TRBV5-1, the J gene TRBJ1-6; no reliable D call. CDR3 coding DNA: TGCGCCAGCAGCTTGACACAGAATAATTCACCCCTCCACTTT. Translation gives CASSLTQNNSPLHF.